A selection of T cell receptor beta chains follows, all from one sample in a study of kidney transplant recipient with SARS-CoV-2 infection. TCRdb itself ran the reads through MiXCR, one entry per CDR3 protein. The table shows 200,000 to 250,000 distinct CDR3 sequences, with about 30% occurring only once. Material: a blood sample, obtained at baseline and on day 111 from a kidney transplant recipient. The receptor set was obtained from a male patient between 25 and 39 years old who had COVID-19 and was a kidney transplant recipient. Some T cells may originate from the graft donor. CDR3s include the opening cysteine and the closing phenylalanine or tryptophan. The D gene is left open where the match is weak. The size field is filled for only some rows; it gives once, few, many or a size class.

D gene	V gene	J gene	clone size	CDR3 DNA	CDR3 protein
TRBD2	TRBV18	TRBJ2-3	NA	TGTGCCAGCTCACCGTCTAGCGGGAGTGTCACAGATACGCAGTATTTT	CASSPSSGSVTDTQYF
NA	TRBV24-1	TRBJ2-6	few	TGTGCCACCAGTGATACCAGGGAATCTGGGGCCAACGTCCTGACTTTC	CATSDTRESGANVLTF
NA	TRBV19	TRBJ2-3	NA	TGTGCCAGTAAAAAACGGACTCAAAACACAGATACGCAGTATTTT	CASKKRTQNTDTQYF
NA	TRBV6-1	TRBJ1-2	NA	TGTGCCAGCAGTAAGCTCAACCCTATGCGAAAGACCTATGGCTACACCTTC	CASSKLNPMRKTYGYTF
TRBD1	TRBV20-1	TRBJ1-5	many	TGCAGTGCTAGGGAACCCGGGACAGGGCTGCAGCCCCAGCATTTT	CSAREPGTGLQPQHF
NA	TRBV5-4	TRBJ1-3	NA	TGTGCCAACAGCCGCCGGACTGGAAACACCATATATTTT	CANSRRTGNTIYF
NA	TRBV12-3/TRBV12-4	TRBJ1-1	many	TGTGCCAGCAGTTTTTATATGAACACTGAAGCTTTCTTT	CASSFYMNTEAFF
NA	TRBV6-6	TRBJ1-4	many	TGTGCCAGCAGTTATGGGCAGACTAATGAAAAACTGTTTTTT	CASSYGQTNEKLFF
TRBD1	TRBV6-5	TRBJ2-6	many	TGTGCCAGCAGCCCCGGGACAGGGTTTTCCTCTGGGGCCAACGTCCTGACTTTC	CASSPGTGFSSGANVLTF
TRBD2	TRBV2	TRBJ2-1	many	TGTGCCAGCGCTCGACTAGCGGGAGGGTACAATGAGCAGTTCTTC	CASARLAGGYNEQFF
TRBD2	TRBV5-1	TRBJ2-1	many	TGCGCCAGCAGCGGGGGACTAAACAATGAGCAGTTCTTC	CASSGGLNNEQFF
NA	TRBV12-5	TRBJ1-2	many	TGTGCTAGTGGTGGTGTTTGTTTGCAGGGAAAGACCTATGGCTACACCTTC	CASGGVCLQGKTYGYTF
TRBD2	TRBV15	TRBJ2-3	NA	TGTGCCACCAGCAGGGCCCCGGGGCGGGAGACCGAAGATACGCAGTATTTT	CATSRAPGRETEDTQYF
NA	TRBV20-1	TRBJ2-2	few	TGCGGTGCTAGAGACCGACAGAGGGGCGGGGAGCTGTTTTTT	CGARDRQRGGELFF
NA	TRBV2	TRBJ1-4	many	TGTGCCAGCAGTGAAGCGAGTGGACAGACCTCTGCAACTAATGAAAAACTGTTTTTT	CASSEASGQTSATNEKLFF
NA	TRBV11-2	TRBJ1-1	few	TGTGCCAGCAGCTTAGTTCCGGGTTTGGGCACTGAAGCTTTCTTT	CASSLVPGLGTEAFF
NA	TRBV7-1	TRBJ1-2	many	TGTGCCAGCAGCTCGAAGATTCACGAGGGAAAGACCTATGGCTACACCTTC	CASSSKIHEGKTYGYTF
TRBD1	TRBV29-1	TRBJ1-5	many	TGCAGCGTTGTGGACAGGGGTTGGAATAGCAATCAGCCCCAGCATTTT	CSVVDRGWNSNQPQHF
NA	TRBV5-1	TRBJ1-2	many	TGCGCCAGCTGGTTTTCATCGGTTCGAAAGACCTATGGCTACACCTTC	CASWFSSVRKTYGYTF
TRBD1	TRBV7-9	TRBJ1-2	many	TGTGCCAGCAGCTTAGCGACAGGGAATGGCTACACCTTC	CASSLATGNGYTF
NA	TRBV5-6	TRBJ1-1	NA	TGTGCCAGCAGCTTGTCCCTCGGGCCTCGCGAGAGCACTGAAGCTTTCTTT	CASSLSLGPRESTEAFF